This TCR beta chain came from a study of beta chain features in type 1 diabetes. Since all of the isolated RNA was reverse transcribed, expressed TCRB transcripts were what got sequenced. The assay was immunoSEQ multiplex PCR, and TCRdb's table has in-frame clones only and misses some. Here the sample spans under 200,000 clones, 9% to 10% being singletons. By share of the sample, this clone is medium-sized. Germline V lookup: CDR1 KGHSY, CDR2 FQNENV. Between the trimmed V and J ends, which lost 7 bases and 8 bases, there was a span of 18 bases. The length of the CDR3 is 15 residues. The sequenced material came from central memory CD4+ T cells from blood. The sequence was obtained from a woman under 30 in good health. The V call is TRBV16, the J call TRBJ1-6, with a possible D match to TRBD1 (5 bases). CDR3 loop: CASTPTATVDSPLHF. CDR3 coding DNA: TGTGCCAGCACCCCGACAGCCACGGTGGATTCACCCCTCCACTTT.